This TCR beta chain was documented in a study of blood T cell repertoires in COVID-19. Study in general: COVID-19 samples collected from the United States, Italy and Spain covered acute and convalescent phases.

Assay: immunoSEQ multiplex PCR; the TCRdb copy retains only in-frame clones and omits some. The sample consists of 250,000 to 300,000 clones, 75% to 90% of them appearing once. The CDR3 totals 12 residues. With 6 bases removed from V and 3 bases from J, the gap between germline ends came to 9 bases. The germline gives CDR1 SGHAT, CDR2 FQNNGV. The chain employs TRBV11-2 and TRBJ2-7; D is unclear. What was sequenced was peripheral blood. The clonotype was recovered from a man aged 55 to 70 who had recovered from COVID-19. CDR3 loop: CASRSEVYEQYF. CDR3 nucleotide sequence: TGTGCCAGCAGAAGTGAGGTCTACGAGCAGTACTTC.